This T cell receptor (beta chain) was observed in a study of blood T cell repertoires in COVID-19. In the authors' workflow: Nucleated cell counts were estimated from reference gene primer amplification. This table comes from immunoSEQ multiplex PCR, and its TCRdb copy is limited to in-frame clones, with some not included. V, J and clone size reflect that table, while D and trimming were determined from the DNA. In the table there are under 250,000 clones, 70% to 90% of which are singletons. This clone was picked up one time. After removal of 2 bases from V and 7 bases from J, the junction contained 12 bases not matched to a gene. CDR3 size: 16 residues. The germline V gene encodes CDR1 SGHDT and CDR2 YYEEEE. The cohort comprised adults aged about 18 to 100 years residing in about two dozen US areas. Assignment of participants to cohorts was predicated upon participant-reported clinical history.

The TCR comes from a young man with acute COVID-19. The chain carries TRBV5-6 and TRBJ1-3, with 7 nucleotides matching TRBD1. Sequencing was carried out using PBMCs or T cells enriched from blood (not recorded which). CDR3 coding DNA: TGTGCCAGCAGCTTTTTCGGGGCAGCGGACAGGAACACCATATATTTT. Translated: CASSFFGAADRNTIYF.